This T cell receptor (beta chain) was retrieved from a study of neoadjuvant anti-PD-1 for oral cavity cancer. Overall study: Around day 43, patients without progression received a fourth nivolumab dose before surgery.

Generated by immunoSEQ multiplex PCR, the TCRdb table keeps only in-frame clones and is missing some. The sample yields tens of thousands of clones, 26% seen once. This clone came up many times. The time point denotes: after neoadjuvant nivolumab, at surgical resection. Trimming pared 0 bases from V and 2 bases from J, leaving 12 bases between. The CDR3 sequence is 16 residues long. Germline V CDR1 and CDR2: MDHEN, SYDVKM. The input for sequencing was tumor tissue, taken after nivolumab (anti-PD-1) treatment. This chain links TRBV28 with TRBJ2-3; a weak D match, TRBD2 (5 bases). The receptor was isolated from a person aged 35-80 years with oral cavity squamous cell carcinoma. The chain's CDR3 is CASSLWTLGVTDTQYF. The DNA of the CDR3 is TGTGCCAGCAGTTTATGGACATTGGGAGTCACAGATACGCAGTATTTT.